Reported below is one TCR beta chain. TCRdb reworked the 5' RACE reads into one entry per CDR3 protein, no DNA. This sample lists approximately 550,000 distinct CDR3 sequences; its ten largest clones have 3% to 4.5%. This entry belongs to a study of T cells expressing NK-cell markers. The CDR3 is 13 amino acids. In germline, CDR1 is SQVTM, CDR2 ANQGSEA. The receptor's source is a man aged 18 to 30 in good health. Sequenced input: blood T cells: a sorted CD56 or NKG2C T cell subset, CD4+ or CD8+ T cells, or bulk PBMC T cells (not recorded which). This chain links TRBV29-1 with TRBJ2-5; without DNA, the TCRdb call of TRBD1 cannot be checked. CDR3 region: CSVSKGGLETQYF.